These 29 T cell receptor beta chains share one sample of origin, sequenced in a study of T cells after yellow fever vaccination. MiXCR was run by TCRdb on the 5' RACE reads, yielding one entry per CDR3 protein. The data contain more than 95,000 distinct CDR3 sequences, under 9% of them singletons. The source was CD8+ T cells sorted from PBMCs, collected on the day of the yellow fever booster vaccination. These receptors came from a man aged 18-30 years who received the YFV17D yellow fever vaccine.

This clonotype has only a few counts. V and J are TRBV5-1 and TRBJ2-1; TRBD2 matches at 16 bases. The CDR3 length is 15 residues. Germline CDR1 is SGHRS and CDR2 is YFSETQ. V lost 3 bases to trimming and J lost 12 bases; unmatched junction nucleotides: 6. CDR3 DNA sequence: TGCGCCAGCAGCTCGGGGACTAGCGGGGGGGCCCGGCAGTTCTTC. As protein: CASSSGTSGGARQFF.

The chain employs TRBV27 and TRBJ1-1, with a weak D call TRBD1 (6 bases). The CDR3 runs 14 residues. The germline V gene has CDR1 MNHEY and CDR2 SMNVEV (reference sequence). V lost 3 bases, J lost 2 bases, and 10 bases lay in between. In DNA form, the CDR3 reads TGTGCCAGCAGTTTTGGGGGCACCAACACTGAAGCTTTCTTT. Translated: CASSFGGTNTEAFF.

The V call is TRBV4-3, the J call TRBJ1-4, with a possible D match to TRBD1 (5 bases). V lost 0 bases and J lost 8, with 16 bases in between. This CDR3 is 16 amino acids long. The germline V gene encodes CDR1 LGHNA and CDR2 YSLEER. The CDR3 protein is CASSQDRSGGDEKLFF. CDR3 sequence (DNA): TGCGCCAGCAGCCAAGATAGGTCGGGGGGTGACGAAAAACTGTTTTTT.

This sequence joins TRBV6-6 and TRBJ2-3; D remains unclear. Germline assignment: CDR1 MNHNY and CDR2 SVGAGI (reference sequence). The CDR3 is 15 amino acids. Between the trimmed V and J ends, which lost 2 bases and 1 base, there was a span of 10 bases. CDR3 coding DNA: TGTGCCAGCAGTTACGTGCGACTCTGCACAGATACGCAGTATTTT. Translation gives CASSYVRLCTDTQYF.

The V and J genes are TRBV7-9 and TRBJ2-5, with 11 positions matching TRBD2. This CDR3 spans 18 amino acids. CDR1 and CDR2 from the germline V gene are SEHNR and FQNEAQ (reference sequence). The ends lost 5 bases at V and 0 bases at J; junction bases unmatched: 11. As DNA, the CDR3 is TGTGCCAGCAGCAACATCCCGGGACTAGCGGACTACCAAGAGACCCAGTACTTC. It yields the protein CASSNIPGLADYQETQYF.

This clonotype has only a few counts. Written as DNA, the CDR3 is TGTGCCATCAGACCTGGGGGCAATCAGCCCCAGCATTTT. Its translation: CAIRPGGNQPQHF. The chain carries TRBV10-3 and TRBJ1-5; D gene uncertain. CDR1 is ENHRY and CDR2 is SYGVKD in the germline V gene. The germline V and J ends were trimmed by 6 bases and 2 bases, with 8 bases remaining between them. CDR3 length equals 13 residues.

This clonotype was seen a handful of times. The chain uses TRBV5-1 and TRBJ1-3; 9 bases match TRBD1. Germline V gives CDR1 SGHRS, CDR2 YFSETQ. Germline trimming cut 4 bases from V and 4 bases from J; bases unmatched to any gene: 9. The CDR3 sequence is 16 residues long. CDR3 residues: CASSESGTGRGNTIYF. The CDR3 bases are TGCGCCAGCAGCGAGTCCGGGACAGGGAGGGGAAACACCATATATTTT.

The CDR3 loop reads CASSSTGGAYGYTF. The CDR3 nucleotides read TGTGCCAGCAGTTCGACGGGGGGGGCATATGGCTACACCTTC. The chain carries TRBV12-3 or TRBV12-4 and TRBJ1-2, with D possibly matching TRBD1 (6 bases). The CDR3 extends over 14 amino acids. With 4 bases removed from V and 5 bases from J, the gap between germline ends came to 14 bases.

V and J are TRBV4-1 and TRBJ2-5; D is undetermined. The CDR3 is made up of 15 amino acids. Trimming took 5 bases from V and 5 from J, leaving 18 bases between them. Germline V gene data show CDR1 as MGHRA and CDR2 as YSYEKL. The CDR3 loop is CASSSRVQGRETQYF. CDR3 sequence (DNA): TGCGCCAGCAGCAGCCGGGTCCAAGGTCGGGAGACCCAGTACTTC.

This clonotype has more than one count but fewer than ten. The rearrangement uses TRBV9 and TRBJ2-3, with 13 bases matching TRBD2. The CDR3 covers 17 residues. V gave up 3 bases and J gave up 4 bases; unmatched junction bases: 8. Germline V gives CDR1 SGDLS, CDR2 YYNGEE. In DNA, the CDR3 is TGTGCCAGCAGCGGACCAACTAGCGGGGGGGCTCCAGATACGCAGTATTTT. Translated: CASSGPTSGGAPDTQYF.

This clonotype was seen a handful of times. V usage is TRBV27 and J usage is TRBJ1-1, with D maybe TRBD1 (5 bases). V lost 2 bases and J 1 base, leaving 8 bases between the germline ends. This CDR3 region has 14 residues. Germline V lookup: CDR1 MNHEY, CDR2 SMNVEV (reference sequence). CDR3 residues: CASSLVGGNTEAFF. The DNA for the CDR3 is TGTGCCAGCAGTTTAGTCGGGGGGAACACTGAAGCTTTCTTT.

This sequence joins TRBV5-4 and TRBJ2-7; D tentatively fits TRBD1 or TRBD2 (5 bases each). This CDR3 comprises 13 residues. V lost 5 bases and J lost 4, with 13 bases in between. Germline CDR1 reads SGHNT; CDR2 reads YYREEE (reference sequence). The CDR3 region has the DNA TGTGCCAGCAGTTATGGGACGGCTTACGAGCAGTACGTC. Protein product: CASSYGTAYEQYV.

The sample holds a few counts of this clonotype. The chain couples TRBV2 to TRBJ2-3; D unresolved. CDR1 and CDR2 from the germline V gene are SNHLY and FYNNEI. V was trimmed by 0 bases and J by 6 bases, leaving 10 bases between them. This CDR3 is 14 amino acids long. Here the CDR3 reads CASSEATRLDTQYF. The CDR3 bases are TGTGCCAGCAGTGAAGCGACGCGTCTCGATACGCAGTATTTT.

This clonotype was recorded many times. The chain carries TRBV11-2 and TRBJ2-3; no firm D call. Deletions cut 5 bases from V and 2 bases from J, with 5 bases between. The germline V gene encodes CDR1 SGHAT and CDR2 FQNNGV. CDR3 length: 12 amino acids. CDR3 in amino acids: CASSRLTDTQYF. DNA of the CDR3: TGTGCCAGCAGCAGGCTCACAGATACGCAGTATTTT.

The chain combines TRBV2 with TRBJ2-5, with 10 bases aligning to TRBD2. Germline CDR1 reads SNHLY; CDR2 reads FYNNEI. The CDR3 spans 14 residues. With 7 bases clipped from V and 6 bases from J, the junction kept 8 bases outside the gene matches. In DNA, the CDR3 is TGTGCCAGCAACTTCAGCGGGGGGGCGAAGACCCAGTACTTC. Translated, it gives CASNFSGGAKTQYF.

This clonotype appeared a few times. The chain combines TRBV5-6 with TRBJ2-7; the D is unclear. V was shortened by 4 bases and J by 2 bases, with 13 bases between the two germline ends. Germline V CDR1 and CDR2: SGHDT, YYEEEE. This CDR3 region has 14 residues. CDR3: CASSPGPIPYEQYF. CDR3 nucleotides: TGTGCCAGCAGCCCTGGGCCGATCCCCTACGAGCAGTACTTC.

This clonotype turned up a few times. The V call is TRBV6-1, the J call TRBJ2-1; D perhaps matches TRBD2 (6 bases). The CDR3 has 14 residues. CDR1 is MNHNS and CDR2 is SASEGT in the germline V gene. The V end lost 2 bases, the J end lost 8 bases, and 13 bases lay between the germline ends. CDR3 in amino acids: CASSEYPRDDEQFF. CDR3 DNA sequence: TGTGCCAGCAGTGAATATCCGCGGGACGATGAGCAGTTCTTC.

This clonotype was detected only a few times. The chain employs TRBV24-1 and TRBJ2-1, with TRBD2 matching 12 bases. The CDR3 runs to 14 residues. V shed 7 bases and J 8 bases; nucleotides not matched to a gene: 5. In germline, CDR1 is KGHDR, CDR2 SFDVKD. The CDR3 loop is CATRTSGGIYEQFF. The CDR3 nucleotides read TGTGCCACCAGGACTAGCGGGGGTATCTATGAGCAGTTCTTC.

This clonotype showed up just a few times. V and J are TRBV21-1 and TRBJ1-2; the tabulated D call, TRBD1, remains unverified against the DNA. TRBV21-1 is reported as a pseudogene. The length of the CDR3 is 17 residues. Here the CDR3 DNA reads TGTGCCAGCAGCAAAAACTCAAGGACAGGGAGCAACTATGGCTACACCTTC. Amino acids: CASSKNSRTGSNYGYTF.

This clonotype came up many times. The rearrangement links TRBV4-1 to TRBJ2-1; 9 bases agree with TRBD2. CDR3 length: 15 amino acids. Germline V CDR1 and CDR2: MGHRA, YSYEKL. Germline trimming cut 3 bases from V and 3 bases from J; bases unmatched to any gene: 3. CDR3 in amino acids: CASSHSGGRYNEQFF. In DNA form, the CDR3 reads TGCGCCAGCAGCCATAGCGGGGGCCGCTACAATGAGCAGTTCTTC.

Ten or more counts support this clonotype. A junction end diverges from the germline sequence, so it may reflect a read error. J is TRBJ2-1 and V is TRBV4-1, with TRBD2 identical over 9 bases. Germline V lookup: CDR1 MGHRA, CDR2 YSYEKL. The CDR3 consists of 15 residues. CDR3 sequence reads: CASSQGLAGYNEQFF. Here the CDR3 DNA reads TGTGCCAGCAGCCAAGGGCTAGCGGGGTACAATGAGCAGTTCTTC.

The V gene is TRBV4-1, the J gene TRBJ2-1; D is unresolved. The V gene's germline CDR1 is MGHRA and CDR2 YSYEKL. CDR3 length: 12 amino acids. V dropped 1 base and J dropped 8 bases, with 6 bases sitting between them. This CDR3 is CASSQGVYEQFF. DNA of the CDR3: TGCGCCAGCAGCCAAGGCGTTTATGAGCAGTTCTTC.

This clonotype was found a few times. This chain connects TRBV24-1 to TRBJ1-2; no clear D. The CDR3 totals 13 residues. Trimming shortened V by 5 bases and J by 4 bases, and 10 bases separated the two germline ends. Germline V lookup: CDR1 KGHDR, CDR2 SFDVKD. In DNA form, the CDR3 reads TGTGCCACCAGTGTCGCGGGAGGCTATGGCTACACCTTC. Translating it yields CATSVAGGYGYTF.

This clonotype has just a few counts. The chain recombines TRBV21-1 with TRBJ2-7; TRBD1, as called in the table, went unchecked against the DNA. TRBV21-1 corresponds to a pseudogene. The CDR3 is 12 amino acids. The chain's CDR3 is CASSKTGNEQYV. The CDR3 DNA reads TGTGCCAGCAGCAAGACAGGGAACGAGCAGTACGTC.

This clonotype was picked up one time. The CDR3 reads CASSRALQGDHGYTF. CDR3 DNA sequence: TGTGCCAGCAGCCGCGCCTTACAGGGGGATCATGGCTACACCTTC. The J gene is TRBJ1-2, the V gene TRBV7-9; TRBD1 matches 8 bases. The CDR3 is made up of 15 amino acids. Trimming at V came to 5 bases and at J to 6 bases, leaving 11 bases not matched to a gene. Per germline, CDR1 SEHNR and CDR2 FQNEAQ (reference sequence).

This clonotype occurred many times. The V gene is TRBV15, the J gene TRBJ2-5; 7 nucleotides line up with TRBD1. Germline CDR1 is LNHNV and CDR2 is YYDKDF (reference sequence). Trimming took 7 bases from V and 4 from J; bases not matched to a gene: 6. This CDR3 has 13 amino acids. As DNA, the CDR3 is TGTGCCACCACCAATGGGGACAGAGAGACCCAGTACTTC. Translating it yields CATTNGDRETQYF.

This clonotype has only a few counts. The rearrangement joins TRBV7-6 to TRBJ2-7; 7 nucleotides match TRBD1. Germline V CDR1 and CDR2: SGHVS, FNYEAQ. Trimming removed 1 base from V and 1 base from J; junction bases left unmatched: 4. The CDR3 runs 15 residues. For the CDR3, the DNA is TGTGCCAGCAGCTTAGGGACAGGACCTTCCTACGAGCAGTACGTC. As protein: CASSLGTGPSYEQYV.

In this sample, this clonotype turned up a few times. The V and J genes are TRBV9 and TRBJ1-1, with D uncertain. CDR3 size: 15 residues. CDR1 and CDR2 (germline): SGDLS, YYNGEE. Trimming removed 0 bases at V and 0 bases at J, with 9 bases between. CDR3 in DNA: TGTGCCAGCAGCGTAGCGGCGAGTCTGAACACTGAAGCTTTCTTT. Residues: CASSVAASLNTEAFF.

This clonotype has more than one count but fewer than ten. The chain joins TRBV7-6 to TRBJ1-4, with D possibly matching TRBD1 (6 bases). The CDR3 covers 15 residues. V was clipped by 5 bases and J by 6 bases, with 16 bases between them. CDR1 and CDR2 (germline): SGHVS, FNYEAQ. The CDR3 nucleotides read TGTGCCAGCAGCACTAGGGCAGGGGAGGATGAAAAACTGTTTTTT. This translates into CASSTRAGEDEKLFF.